The TCR beta chain under discussion was sequenced for a study of blood T cells in healthy people across ages. At least ten counts were recorded for this clonotype. Its antigen is unknown. V gave up 6 bases and J gave up 3 bases, with 5 bases separating them. The CDR3 spans 11 residues. Whole-study results and caveats: Age showed a roughly linear inverse relationship with TCR beta diversity per million T cells. Correlation between TCR beta diversity and naive T cell percentage was strong. No one knew whether donors had CMV, which possibly confounded expanded clonotype changes.

A J-beta primer mix and a sample-barcoded 5' primer were used in a second PCR of roughly 7 to 12 cycles. One entry per CDR3 protein results from TCRdb running MiXCR on the 5' RACE reads. The sample shows approximately 1.5 million distinct CDR3 sequences, approximately 43% of them seen only once. The sequenced sample was blood. This TCR was sampled from a woman aged 18-29 years in good health. The rearrangement uses TRBV12-3 or TRBV12-4 and TRBJ1-1; D gene uncertain. The CDR3 here is CASRGYTEAFF. CDR3 DNA: TGTGCCAGCAGGGGATACACTGAAGCTTTCTTT.